The 7 T cell receptor beta chains in this list originate from one sample, sequenced in a study of CD8 T cells in ankylosing spondylitis. TCRdb processed the 5' RACE reads anew with MiXCR; each CDR3 protein has one entry. The profile shows about 130,000 distinct CDR3 sequences, about 6.7% of them singletons. Sequencing input: blood, either unsorted or a sorted T cell fraction (not recorded which). The receptor source for this set is a female donor with ankylosing spondylitis or in good health (not recorded which).

V and J are TRBV7-9 and TRBJ2-1; 8 positions match TRBD1. CDR3 length: 13 amino acids. The V and J ends lost 5 bases and 8 bases, in that order; junction bases with no gene match: 5. The germline V gene encodes CDR1 SEHNR and CDR2 FQNEAQ (reference sequence). The CDR3: CASSISGGYEQFF. CDR3 bases: TGTGCCAGCAGCATTTCAGGGGGCTATGAGCAGTTCTTC.

This clonotype was seen a few times. Being one base from a much bigger clone, this may be a read error. The rearrangement uses TRBV28 and TRBJ1-2; D remains unclear. CDR1 and CDR2 (germline): MDHEN, SYDVKM. Trimming cost V 3 bases and J 1 base, with 3 bases left between them. There are 12 residues in the CDR3. The CDR3 loop reads CASSFRNYGYTF. The CDR3 DNA follows: TGTGCCAGCAGTTTCCGTAACTATGGCTACACCTTC.

In its sample, this clonotype was seen many times. The chain uses TRBV7-2 and TRBJ2-5; TRBD2 might be the D (6 bases). Per the germline V gene, CDR1 is SGHTA and CDR2 is FQGNSA. V was clipped by 5 bases and J by 5 bases, with 15 bases between them. The CDR3 contains 14 residues. This CDR3 is CASSTGLSKETQYF. As DNA, the CDR3 is TGTGCCAGCAGCACGGGACTCTCAAAGGAGACCCAGTACTTC.

The V gene is TRBV6-5, the J gene TRBJ1-3, with no clear D. Germline-derived CDR1 and CDR2 are MNHEY and SVGAGI. Between the trimmed V and J ends, which lost 0 bases and 4 bases, there was a span of 10 bases. CDR3 length: 15 residues. The CDR3 bases are TGTGCCAGCAGTTACTCCACGCCCGTAGGAAACACCATATATTTT. Residues: CASSYSTPVGNTIYF.

This clonotype was picked up many times. This rearrangement joins TRBV4-3 to TRBJ2-3; a weak D match, TRBD2 (5 bases). V lost 8 bases and J 5 bases, leaving 14 bases between the germline ends. Germline CDR1 reads LGHNA; CDR2 reads YSLEER. The CDR3 runs to 13 residues. The CDR3 DNA is TGCGCCAGCCGTCGGCGGGCTAGAGATACGCAGTATTTT. It is translated as CASRRRARDTQYF.

On this clonotype: Given a much more abundant clone one base away, this may be a read error. CDR3 bases: TGTGCCAGCAGCGTCGGACAGGGGGTTCCTAGTGAGCAGTACTTC. Amino acids: CASSVGQGVPSEQYF. The chain recombines TRBV9 with TRBJ2-7, with TRBD1 matching over 10 bases. This CDR3 contains 15 residues. Germline V lookup: CDR1 SGDLS, CDR2 YYNGEE. With 2 bases clipped from V and 7 bases from J, the junction kept 9 bases outside the gene matches.

This clonotype has at least ten counts. This rearrangement joins TRBV5-1 to TRBJ2-1; TRBD2 agrees at 14 bases. There are 16 residues in the CDR3. The J segment lost 8 bases and the V segment lost 0 bases, leaving 4 bases of the junction unmatched. Germline loops: CDR1 SGHRS, CDR2 YFSETQ. In DNA form, the CDR3 reads TGCGCCAGCAGCTTGGCCGGACTAGCGGGGGGTTATGAGCAGTTCTTC. This encodes CASSLAGLAGGYEQFF.